A single TCR beta chain is shown here with its context. This sample is part of a study of blood T cell repertoires in COVID-19. At the level of the study: Spain, Italy and the United States supplied samples that represented acute and convalescent COVID-19. PBMCs, B-cell-depleted T cells, or T cells provided the cDNA or gDNA that made up the material.

In the study's own analysis: Amplification of reference gene primers was used by the study to estimate nucleated cell counts. Generated by immunoSEQ multiplex PCR, the TCRdb table keeps only in-frame clones and is missing some. V and J calls and clone size are given by that table; D and trimming were obtained from the DNA. The sample holds roughly 250,000 clones, 82% seen once. The CDR3 sequence is 16 residues long. V trimming: 3 bases; J trimming: 1 base; junction bases outside the gene matches: 6. CDR1 and CDR2 (germline): SGHRS, YFSETQ. The TCR was taken from a woman aged 80 or over with active or convalescent COVID-19. Specimen: peripheral blood. The J gene is TRBJ2-3, the V gene TRBV5-1; 9 bases fit TRBD1. The CDR3 loop reads CASSSKRTGGTDTQYF. CDR3 nucleotide sequence: TGCGCCAGCAGCTCGAAACGGACAGGGGGCACAGATACGCAGTATTTT. Full variable domain (missing parts from reference TRBV5-1 and TRBJ2-3): KAGVTQTPRYLIKTRGQQVTLSCSPISGHRSVSWYQQTPGQGLQFLFEYFSETQRNKGNFPGRFSGRQFSNSRSEMNVSTLELGDSALYLCASSSKRTGGTDTQYFGPGTRLTVL.